The T cell receptor (beta chain) under discussion was sequenced for a study of blood T cell repertoires in COVID-19. For the study at large: The United States, Italy and Spain supplied acute and convalescent COVID-19 samples.

Germline loops: CDR1 DFQATT, CDR2 SNEGSKA (reference sequence). The CDR3 is made up of 10 amino acids. V dropped 1 base and J dropped 7 bases, with 4 bases sitting between them. As processed by the authors: Scientists estimated how many nucleated cells there were by amplifying reference gene primers. The table came from immunoSEQ multiplex PCR; TCRdb's copy has only in-frame clones and leaves some out. That table is the source of V, J and clone size, and D and trimming were worked out from the DNA. The sample includes 270,000 or so clones, more than 70% of them seen just once. Everyone who took part was 18 to 89 years old, and they came from 24 US areas. Participants were placed into cohorts based on the clinical history they reported. Concerning this clone: The sample carries other DNA sequences with the same CDR3.

This sequence was found in a woman aged 35 to 49 with acute COVID-19. The rearrangement joins TRBV20-1 to TRBJ1-1; no definite D call. The material sequenced was PBMCs or T cells enriched from blood (not recorded which). CDR3 in amino acids: CSARVSEAFF. CDR3 sequence (DNA): TGCAGTGCTAGAGTCAGTGAAGCTTTCTTT.